Listed below are T cell receptor beta chains from one sample, sequenced in a study of T cells in Graves' hyperthyroidism and ophthalmopathy. TCRdb itself ran the multiplex PCR reads through MiXCR, one entry per CDR3 protein. The table shows around 350,000 distinct CDR3 sequences, with around 25% occurring only once. Sample: blood. These receptors were taken from a man in his forties or fifties with Graves' hyperthyroidism. Both conserved end residues are part of each CDR3. Fields, in order: CDR3 DNA, CDR3 protein, clone size, D gene, V gene, J gene. A D gene is named only where the DNA matches it firmly. Rows give clone size only sometimes, using once, few, many, or a class for an expanded clone.

TGCGCCAGCAGTGCATCAAGGTCTAGCCGCGCAGATACGCAGTATTTT	CASSASRSSRADTQYF	many	-	TRBV5-1	TRBJ2-3
TGCGCCAGCAGCTTTATAACTAGCGGATTACACGAGCAGTACTTC	CASSFITSGLHEQYF	few	TRBD2	TRBV5-1	TRBJ2-7
TGTGCCAGCAGCTTATGGGGCGGGACTCTCAATGAGCAGTTCTTC	CASSLWGGTLNEQFF	many	-	TRBV11-1	TRBJ2-1
TGCAGTGCTAGAGAACTAACAGGTCCCAATGAGCAGTTCTTC	CSARELTGPNEQFF	few	-	TRBV20-1	TRBJ2-1
TGTGCCAGCAGGGACTACAGGGGGCCTAACTATGGCTACACCTTC	CASRDYRGPNYGYTF	-	TRBD1	TRBV12-3/TRBV12-4	TRBJ1-2
TGCAGCGTTGCATTTAACACTGAAGCTTTCTTT	CSVAFNTEAFF	-	-	TRBV29-1	TRBJ1-1
TGCAGTGCGAGCCCGCTGGCGGATAACTACAATGAGCAGTTCTTC	CSASPLADNYNEQFF	few	-	TRBV20-1	TRBJ2-1
TGTGCCAGCAGCTTCGAATGGGGTAACAATGAGCAGTTCTTC	CASSFEWGNNEQFF	many	-	TRBV11-2	TRBJ2-1
TGTGCCTGCTCAGGGGTAGGCTACAATGAGCAGTTCTTC	CACSGVGYNEQFF	many	-	TRBV30	TRBJ2-1
TGCGCCAGCAGCTTGTCGAGCGGGAGTCCGAATGAGCAGTTCTTC	CASSLSSGSPNEQFF	-	TRBD2	TRBV5-1	TRBJ2-1
TGCAGTGCTCTTGAGTCCTCTACCGGGGAGCTGTTTTTT	CSALESSTGELFF	-	-	TRBV20-1	TRBJ2-2
TGTGCCAGCAGACGACAGGGAGCTTGGAACTATGGCTACACCTTC	CASRRQGAWNYGYTF	-	TRBD1	TRBV12-3/TRBV12-4	TRBJ1-2
TGTGCCAGCAGTTTAGAACCCCAGGGCTATAACTATGGCTACACCTTC	CASSLEPQGYNYGYTF	many	-	TRBV28	TRBJ1-2
TGTGCCAGCAGCTTGGAAGGGGGGATAGAGCCCCAGCATTTT	CASSLEGGIEPQHF	-	-	TRBV5-5	TRBJ1-5
TGTGCCAGCACCCCTAAAGGGGGGACTGGGGCCAACGTCCTGACTTTC	CASTPKGGTGANVLTF	few	-	TRBV6-1	TRBJ2-6
TGTGCCAGCAGGGGACTAGCGGGAAGAAAAGAGACCCAGTACTTC	CASRGLAGRKETQYF	few	TRBD2	TRBV2	TRBJ2-5
TGTGCCAGCAGTCAAGGACAGGGTTATAGCACCGGGGAGCTGTTTTTT	CASSQGQGYSTGELFF	few	TRBD1	TRBV6-1	TRBJ2-2
TGCAGTGCTAGAGACCCCGCAACAAACTATGGCTACACCTTC	CSARDPATNYGYTF	many	-	TRBV20-1	TRBJ1-2
TGCAGTGCTAGAGACCAGCAAGAGACCCAGTACTTC	CSARDQQETQYF	-	-	TRBV20-1	TRBJ2-5
TGTGCCAGCAGTGAAGGGAGCGCATGGGAACCCCAGCATTTT	CASSEGSAWEPQHF	-	-	TRBV6-1	TRBJ1-5
TGTGCCAGCAGCGGGACAGCCCAGCCCCAGCATTTT	CASSGTAQPQHF	many	TRBD1	TRBV2	TRBJ1-5
TGTGCCAGCAGCTTGCACACTGAAGCTTTCTTT	CASSLHTEAFF	many	-	TRBV5-5	TRBJ1-1
TGTGCCACCAGCAGAGAGGGACAGGGGACTGAAAAACTGTTTTTT	CATSREGQGTEKLFF	-	TRBD1	TRBV15	TRBJ1-4
TGTGCCAGCCCATCTGGTGGGCGTAAGGACACTGAAGCTTTCTTT	CASPSGGRKDTEAFF	few	-	TRBV27	TRBJ1-1
TGTGCCTGCGGGCCCCACTCCTACAATGAGCAGTTCTTC	CACGPHSYNEQFF	few	-	TRBV30	TRBJ2-1
TGCGCCAGCAGCTTGGTTCAGGGGAACACCGGGGAGCTGTTTTTT	CASSLVQGNTGELFF	few	-	TRBV5-1	TRBJ2-2
TGTGCCTGGAGTCGGGGGGTGGGGTACCAAGAGACCCAGTACTTC	CAWSRGVGYQETQYF	few	TRBD2	TRBV30	TRBJ2-5
TGTGCCAGCAGCTTAGAGACAGATAACACTGAAGCTTTCTTT	CASSLETDNTEAFF	-	-	TRBV11-2	TRBJ1-1
TGTGCCAGCAGCTTAAAGTCCGGTACCAACACTGAAGCTTTCTTT	CASSLKSGTNTEAFF	-	-	TRBV7-9	TRBJ1-1
TGTGCCAGCAGCCCAGGGAATTTGACACCCCTCCACTTT	CASSPGNLTPLHF	-	-	TRBV14	TRBJ1-6
TGTGCCAGCATTCCCCTTTTCCCCGGAGGGGGGTCCGAGCAGTTCTTC	CASIPLFPGGGSEQFF	-	-	TRBV28	TRBJ2-1
TGCAGTGCTAGACGGGGTAGCTCTGGAAACACCATATATTTT	CSARRGSSGNTIYF	few	-	TRBV20-1	TRBJ1-3